The 17 T cell receptor beta chains given below trace back to one sample, sequenced in a study of radiotherapy plus CTLA-4 blockade in lung cancer (dated by TCRdb to between 2017 and 2018). Receptors were amplified or captured by the immunoSEQ multiplex PCR assay. TCRdb carries this immuneACCESS record with in-frame sequences only. Its versions omit some clonotypes, under half of them owing to an unresolved V gene in the studies checked, with the rest unexplained. A total of about 14,000 clones appear in this sample, about 90% of them only once. The ten largest clones represent around an eighth of the sample. The material was peripheral blood, obtained from a patient treated with radiotherapy plus ipilimumab. The receptors come from a human donor with non-small cell lung cancer that progressed on radiotherapy plus ipilimumab. Some clones in this sample may be carry-over from other donors' samples.

This chain connects TRBV7-2 to TRBJ1-2; 7 positions agree with TRBD1. CDR3 size: 13 residues. The trim removed 2 bases at V and 7 bases at J, leaving 4 bases unmatched. In germline, CDR1 is SGHTA, CDR2 FQGNSA. CDR3 DNA sequence: TGTGCCAGCAGCTTACAGGGGGGAGGTGGCTACACCTTC. It codes for CASSLQGGGGYTF.

The chain combines TRBV7-3 with TRBJ2-1; 7 bases map to TRBD1. This CDR3 is built from 15 residues. V gave up 1 base and J gave up 2 bases; unmatched junction bases: 2. The germline gives CDR1 SGHTA, CDR2 FQGTGA. The CDR3 bases are TGTGCCAGCAGCTTAAACAGGGGTACCTACAATGAGCAGTTCTTC. Protein: CASSLNRGTYNEQFF.

V usage is TRBV27 and J usage is TRBJ2-3, with TRBD2 identical over 7 bases. Germline CDR1 is MNHEY and CDR2 is SMNVEV (reference sequence). V shed 7 bases and J 6 bases; nucleotides not matched to a gene: 10. The CDR3 is 14 residues long. CDR3 residues: CASMIAGLRDTQYF. The CDR3 DNA sequence: TGTGCCAGCATGATAGCGGGTTTAAGGGATACGCAGTATTTT.

J is TRBJ2-1 and V is TRBV7-3, with 15 bases aligning to TRBD2. Germline V gives CDR1 SGHTA, CDR2 FQGTGA. J gave up 0 bases and V 5 bases, and 5 bases lay outside the gene matches. CDR3 length: 18 residues. The CDR3 loop reads CASSPGTSGGPSYNEQFF. The CDR3 nucleotides read TGTGCCAGCAGCCCTGGGACTAGCGGGGGGCCCTCCTACAATGAGCAGTTCTTC.

The V call is TRBV7-7, the J call TRBJ2-3; TRBD2 is a possible D gene (5 bases). Germline-derived CDR1 and CDR2 are SSHAT and FNYEAQ (reference sequence). The V and J ends lost 3 bases and 2 bases respectively, with 6 bases between them. The CDR3 covers 13 residues. CDR3 loop: CASSFDYTDTQYF. CDR3 DNA sequence: TGTGCCAGCAGCTTCGACTACACAGATACGCAGTATTTT.

V and J are TRBV4-1 and TRBJ2-7, with D tentatively TRBD2 (5 bases). This CDR3 comprises 13 residues. V was cut by 4 bases and J by 9 bases, with 16 bases left in between. The V gene's germline CDR1 is MGHRA and CDR2 YSYEKL. DNA for the CDR3: TGCGCCAGCAGCCTAGCGCAGGATGCCCCGCAGTACTTC. This encodes CASSLAQDAPQYF.

This chain uses TRBV5-1 with TRBJ2-1, with 11 bases identical to TRBD2. J gave up 7 bases and V 3 bases, and 9 bases lay outside the gene matches. The CDR3 totals 16 residues. The germline gives CDR1 SGHRS, CDR2 YFSETQ. CDR3 amino acids: CASSYLAGGPENEQFF. CDR3 DNA sequence: TGCGCCAGCAGCTACTTAGCGGGAGGGCCGGAAAATGAGCAGTTCTTC.

The chain employs TRBV2 and TRBJ1-6, with TRBD1 as a possible D gene (6 bases). In germline, CDR1 is SNHLY, CDR2 FYNNEI. The CDR3 has 13 residues. Trimming shortened V by 7 bases and J by 9 bases, and 13 bases separated the two germline ends. The CDR3 loop is CASIQGIGSPLHF. For the CDR3, the DNA is TGTGCCAGCATACAGGGTATAGGTTCACCCCTCCACTTT.

The CDR3 DNA sequence: TGCGCCAGCAGCGGGATCTCCTATAATTCACCCCTCCACTTT. It specifies CASSGISYNSPLHF. This chain links TRBV10-2 with TRBJ1-6, with D hard to call. CDR1 and CDR2 (germline): WSHSY, SAAADI. CDR3 length equals 14 residues. Trimming cost V 6 bases and J 0 bases, with 6 bases left between them.

The chain recombines TRBV7-2 with TRBJ2-7; TRBD1 matches at 9 bases. Germline CDR1 is SGHTA and CDR2 is FQGNSA. J was trimmed by 6 bases and V by 4 bases; bases with no gene match: 7. CDR3 length: 14 residues. CDR3: CASSSYRGRGEQYF. For the CDR3, the DNA is TGTGCCAGCAGCTCGTACAGGGGGCGCGGCGAGCAGTACTTC.

The rearrangement joins TRBV27 to TRBJ2-7; no firm D call. Germline V gene sequence: CDR1 MNHEY, CDR2 SMNVEV (reference sequence). The CDR3 extends over 15 amino acids. Trimming shortened V by 2 bases and J by 0 bases, and 11 bases separated the two germline ends. The DNA for the CDR3 is TGTGCCAGCAGTTTAGGGCCAGGAAGCTCCTACGAGCAGTACTTC. Translating it yields CASSLGPGSSYEQYF.

The chain carries TRBV28 and TRBJ1-2; D uncertain. The ends were cut back, 5 bases at V and 2 bases at J, with 6 bases in the middle. Germline lookup yields CDR1 MDHEN and CDR2 SYDVKM. The CDR3 length is 12 residues. The CDR3 region is CASSLGNYGYTF. In DNA form, the CDR3 reads TGTGCCAGCAGTCTAGGCAACTATGGCTACACCTTC.

The sample holds a few counts of this clone. This sequence joins TRBV2 and TRBJ2-3; D gene unclear. The V end lost 6 bases, the J end lost 6 bases, and 28 bases lay between the germline ends. The germline V gene has CDR1 SNHLY and CDR2 FYNNEI. The CDR3 extends over 18 amino acids. As DNA, the CDR3 is TGTGCCAGCAGCCCCCTACGGGTCCGAGAAACCCCCCCCGATACGCAGTATTTT. The encoded protein is CASSPLRVRETPPDTQYF.

This clone was counted between two and nine times. The chain employs TRBV5-1 and TRBJ1-1; TRBD1 might be the D (5 bases). Germline CDR1 reads SGHRS; CDR2 reads YFSETQ. Trimming left V 3 bases short and J 2 bases short, with 14 bases between. CDR3 length: 15 residues. This CDR3 reads CASSSGGTANTEAFF. In DNA, the CDR3 is TGCGCCAGCAGCTCGGGAGGGACGGCTAACACTGAAGCTTTCTTT. The full variable domain, its missing parts supplied by reference TRBV5-1 and TRBJ1-1, is KAGVTQTPRYLIKTRGQQVTLSCSPISGHRSVSWYQQTPGQGLQFLFEYFSETQRNKGNFPGRFSGRQFSNSRSEMNVSTLELGDSALYLCASSSGGTANTEAFFGQGTRLTVV.

The V gene is TRBV10-3, the J gene TRBJ2-7; 10 nucleotides line up with TRBD2. The CDR3 extends over 13 amino acids. Per germline, CDR1 ENHRY and CDR2 SYGVKD. V shed 6 bases and J 5 bases; nucleotides not matched to a gene: 4. Here the CDR3 DNA reads TGTGCCATCAGATCCGGGACTAGCGACGAGCAGTACTTC. It yields the protein CAIRSGTSDEQYF.

The chain employs TRBV6-1 and TRBJ2-4; TRBD2 agrees at 8 bases. The length of the CDR3 is 18 residues. The J segment lost 2 bases and the V segment lost 1 base, leaving 10 bases of the junction unmatched. From germline, CDR1 is MNHNS and CDR2 SASEGT. This CDR3 is CASSEGGLVRLTKNIQYF. CDR3 bases: TGTGCCAGCAGTGAAGGGGGACTAGTCCGCCTAACCAAAAACATTCAGTACTTC.

The gene calls are TRBV10-2 and TRBJ2-7; 7 bases are a match to TRBD1. Germline V gene data show CDR1 as WSHSY and CDR2 as SAAADI. This CDR3 region has 11 residues. V lost 8 bases and J lost 3; bases outside the gene matches: 1. The CDR3 region is CASGDSYEQYF. CDR3 in DNA: TGCGCCAGCGGGGACAGCTACGAGCAGTACTTC.